These T cell receptor beta chains were read from a single sample in a study of human T cells and chemical hapten exposure. Each CDR3 protein is one row after TCRdb ran MiXCR on the RACE reads. The data hold tens of thousands of distinct CDR3 sequences, with around 15% observed a single time. The sample in question was whole blood, obtained in connection with sensitization to the hapten diphenylcyclopropenone (DPC). These receptors came from a woman aged 50 to 65 with alopecia areata. Some clones in this sample may be carry-over from other donors' samples. Both conserved end residues are part of each CDR3. A D gene is named only where the DNA matches it firmly. Rows give clone size only sometimes, using once, few, many, or a class for an expanded clone.

V,size,D,J,DNA,CDR3
TRBV29-1,many,.,TRBJ2-6,TGCAGCGTTGCCCCGGGGGCCAACGTCCTGACTTTC,CSVAPGANVLTF
TRBV10-3,few,TRBD1,TRBJ2-7,TGTGCCATCAGTGAGTCAGACAGGGGGACCTACGAGCAGTACTTC,CAISESDRGTYEQYF
TRBV6-5,many,.,TRBJ2-2,TGTGCCAGCAGAGGCAGATTGAACACCGGGGAGCTGTTTTTT,CASRGRLNTGELFF
TRBV4-1,many,.,TRBJ2-3,TGCGCCAGCAGCCAAATTCCAGATACGCAGTATTTT,CASSQIPDTQYF
TRBV5-5,.,.,TRBJ1-1,TGTGCCAGCAGCACAGAGGGACGGTTGAACACTGAAGCTTTCTTT,CASSTEGRLNTEAFF
TRBV9,many,.,TRBJ2-1,TGTGCCAGCAGCGTTTCCCCCGAGGGTAGGCCCTTTGAGCAGTTCTTC,CASSVSPEGRPFEQFF
TRBV7-9,.,TRBD2,TRBJ2-7,TGTGCCAGCAGCTTAGTAGCGGGAGTAGCGGGGTCCGAGCAGTACTTC,CASSLVAGVAGSEQYF
TRBV7-9,few,.,TRBJ2-5,TGTGCCAGCAGCTTGGCCCAGGGGATTGGGGAGACCCAGTACTTC,CASSLAQGIGETQYF
TRBV20-1,few,.,TRBJ2-7,TGCAGTGCGAGACCCGCGGGCACCTACGAGCAGTACTTC,CSARPAGTYEQYF
TRBV20-1,.,TRBD1,TRBJ2-2,TGCAGTGCTACGCTATCTGGGACAGGGAACACCGGGGAGCTGTTTTTT,CSATLSGTGNTGELFF
TRBV7-9,.,.,TRBJ2-3,TGTGCCAGCAGCCCGGGCACAGATACGCAGTATTTT,CASSPGTDTQYF
TRBV28,few,TRBD1,TRBJ2-7,TGTGCCAGTTGGAGAAGGCAGGGGGCCCACGAGCAGTACTTC,CASWRRQGAHEQYF
TRBV5-1,.,.,TRBJ2-5,TGCGCCAGCAGCTTCCGGGACCCAGCGCGGGAGACCCAGTACTTC,CASSFRDPARETQYF
TRBV20-1,many,.,TRBJ2-3,TGCAGTGCTAGTCGATGGGGAAGGGCAGATACGCAGTATTTT,CSASRWGRADTQYF
TRBV5-1,few,.,TRBJ2-7,TGCGCCAGCAGCTTGGCCCGAGGGACCTCCTACGAGCAGTACTTC,CASSLARGTSYEQYF
TRBV6-5,many,.,TRBJ1-1,TGTGCCAGCATCCCGGGACGGATGAACACTGAAGCTTTCTTT,CASIPGRMNTEAFF
TRBV30,.,.,TRBJ1-5,TGTGCCTGGGGCACCGACAGAGGTCAGCCCCAGCATTTT,CAWGTDRGQPQHF
TRBV18,.,.,TRBJ2-1,TGTGCCAGCTCACCTGGCTTTGGGTACAATGAGCAGTTCTTC,CASSPGFGYNEQFF
TRBV3-1,few,.,TRBJ2-2,TGTGCCAGCAGCCCTTTTTCCGGGGAGCTGTTTTTT,CASSPFSGELFF
TRBV18,.,TRBD2,TRBJ2-3,TGTGCCAGCTCACCACCGAGGACTAGCACCGCAGATACGCAGTATTTT,CASSPPRTSTADTQYF
TRBV28,.,.,TRBJ2-7,TGTGCCAGCAGTTTAGGGGGCGGGACACCATACGAGCAGTACTTC,CASSLGGGTPYEQYF
TRBV19,.,TRBD2,TRBJ2-5,TGTGCCAGTAGTCCGGGGACTAGCACGTCGTCGGGAGAGACCCAGTACTTC,CASSPGTSTSSGETQYF
TRBV7-9,few,.,TRBJ1-1,TGTGCCAGCAGCTCGCCAGGGTATGCAGAGAACACTGAAGCTTTCTTT,CASSSPGYAENTEAFF
TRBV27,few,.,TRBJ1-2,TGTGCCAGCCGACGGACAGAGCATAGTGGCTACACCTTC,CASRRTEHSGYTF
TRBV20-1,few,.,TRBJ2-6,TGCAGTGCGACATTCCCCGTCCTGACTTTC,CSATFPVLTF
TRBV12-3/TRBV12-4,.,.,TRBJ2-4,TGTGCCAGCAGTTTAATTAGAGACATTCAGTACTTC,CASSLIRDIQYF
TRBV11-2,few,TRBD1,TRBJ1-5,TGTGCCAGCAGCCCCCAAACAGGGGAAAATCAGCCCCAGCATTTT,CASSPQTGENQPQHF
TRBV2,few,.,TRBJ1-3,TGTGCCAGCTACGTCGGGGGCGCTGGAAACACCATATATTTT,CASYVGGAGNTIYF
TRBV4-1,many,TRBD1,TRBJ1-2,TGCGCCAGCAGCCAACCTACAGGGACAGGAGGCTACACCTTC,CASSQPTGTGGYTF
TRBV29-1,many,TRBD1,TRBJ2-7,TGCAGCGTTACACAACAGGGGATAGAGCAGTACTTC,CSVTQQGIEQYF
TRBV7-8,few,TRBD1,TRBJ1-1,TGTGCCAGCAGCTTACAAACAGGGGGGAGCATCACTGAAGCTTTCTTT,CASSLQTGGSITEAFF
TRBV25-1,once,.,TRBJ2-1,TGTGCCAGCAGTGAGGGATTCGACAATGAGCAGTTCTTC,CASSEGFDNEQFF
TRBV20-1,few,TRBD1,TRBJ1-1,TGCAGTGCTAGACTGAACGGACAGGGGGCGCGAGCTTTCTTT,CSARLNGQGARAFF
TRBV4-1,few,TRBD2,TRBJ2-7,TGCGCCAGCAGCCAAGGGGGGCGGACTAGCAGGATGGGCTACGAGCAGTACTTC,CASSQGGRTSRMGYEQYF
TRBV20-1,.,TRBD1,TRBJ1-5,TGCAGTGCTTCCCTCGGACAGGGGGCCGGTCAGCCCCAGCATTTT,CSASLGQGAGQPQHF
TRBV30,few,TRBD2,TRBJ2-7,TGTGCCTGGAGTCTCGGACTAGCGGGAGGCTCCTACGAGCAGTACTTC,CAWSLGLAGGSYEQYF
TRBV7-8,many,TRBD2,TRBJ2-3,TGTGCCAGCAAGGTCCGGGAGGGAACGGCAGATACGCAGTATTTT,CASKVREGTADTQYF
TRBV6-6,few,.,TRBJ2-1,TGTGCCAGCAGGGGGGTTGACGGGACCTCCTACAATGAGCAGTTCTTC,CASRGVDGTSYNEQFF
TRBV20-1,.,.,TRBJ1-1,TGCAGTGCTAGAGAAGTCACTGAAGCTTTCTTT,CSAREVTEAFF
TRBV5-5,.,.,TRBJ1-2,TGTGCCAGCAGCTTGGGCTTACAGACAACTTACTATGGCTACACCTTC,CASSLGLQTTYYGYTF
TRBV5-1,.,TRBD2,TRBJ2-5,TGCGCCAGCAGCCCGGGACTAGCTATGGTTTCGGAGACCCAGTACTTC,CASSPGLAMVSETQYF
TRBV7-9,.,TRBD1,TRBJ2-7,TGTGCCAGCAGCGGTGACAGGGTGTACTACGAGCAGTACTTC,CASSGDRVYYEQYF
TRBV18,few,TRBD1,TRBJ2-2,TGTGCCAGCTCACCGTCGAATGGGGGACAGTCAAACACCGGGGAGCTGTTTTTT,CASSPSNGGQSNTGELFF
TRBV12-3/TRBV12-4,.,.,TRBJ1-4,TGTGCCAGCAGTTTTTGGGGCCCTAATGAAAAACTGTTTTTT,CASSFWGPNEKLFF
TRBV14,few,.,TRBJ2-2,TGTGCCAGCAGCCGGCGCGGTCCCCGCACCGGGGAGCTGTTTTTT,CASSRRGPRTGELFF
TRBV18,.,TRBD2,TRBJ2-7,TGTGCCAGCTCGATAAGCGGGAGCCCGAACGAGCAGTACTTC,CASSISGSPNEQYF
TRBV2,few,TRBD2,TRBJ2-2,TGTGCCAGCAGCGTAACTAGCGGGAGTGGCACCGGGGAGCTGTTTTTT,CASSVTSGSGTGELFF
TRBV28,.,.,TRBJ1-5,TGTGCCAGCCGTAAGACGGGTTTACAGCCCCAGCATTTT,CASRKTGLQPQHF
TRBV12-3/TRBV12-4,many,.,TRBJ2-1,TGTGCCAGCAGTTTAATAGGGGTCGGTGAGCAGTTCTTC,CASSLIGVGEQFF
TRBV7-2,.,TRBD2,TRBJ2-7,TGTGCCAGCAGCTCCCAGCGGGGTTACTCCTACGAGCAGTACTTC,CASSSQRGYSYEQYF
TRBV2,few,.,TRBJ1-5,TGTGCCAGCAGTGAACAGCAGGCTAGCAATCAGCCCCAGCATTTT,CASSEQQASNQPQHF